This TCR beta chain was profiled in a study of blood T cell repertoires in COVID-19 (dated by TCRdb to the early 2020s). Some background on the complete study: Samples covering the acute and convalescent phases of COVID-19 were provided by collaborators in the United States, Italy and Spain. The material from the prospective study consisted of cDNA or gDNA derived from T cells, B-cell-depleted T cells, or PBMCs. Subjects who had been exposed to COVID-19, were actively infected with it, or had recovered from it provided the deeply sampled blood TCRbeta repertoires that made up the dataset. A freely available public database, intended as a resource for researchers studying the immune response to SARS-CoV-2, is where the repertoires were released. The samples were drawn from the first 160 participants of the ongoing ImmuneRACE study and from 1,200 or so subjects provided by 6 global collaborators. The sample metadata nearly always contained a de-identified subject ID, COVID-19 status, age in years and sex. Where available, HLA class I and class II types were obtained from metadata supplied by the sample provider rather than from assay-based typing.

The immunoSEQ Assay, a bias-controlled multiplex PCR, was used to amplify TCRbeta CDR3 regions from genomic DNA. Per the authors' processing: Nucleated cell counts per sample were estimated from amplification of reference gene primers within the assay. Sequence reads were collapsed and filtered to measure the absolute abundance of every unique TCRbeta CDR3 rearrangement. For each sample, productive Simpson clonality was calculated as the square root of Simpson's diversity index across productive rearrangements. In its TCRdb copy, this immuneACCESS table keeps in-frame sequences only and misses some clones. Where compared with another copy, unresolved V genes explain less than half of these, and the others have no known cause. Clonal size and the V and J genes are those of that table, whereas D and trimming came from the DNA. The sample has about 190,000 clones on record, almost 85% of them singletons. Together, the top ten hold less than 6.5% of the sample.

The paper's findings and limits, for the study overall: How much clinical and demographic metadata was included differed by source and by participant, and the metadata was provided uncurated.

Taken from cysteine to phenylalanine, the CDR3 has 15 residues. Just CDR3 DNA is preserved here, 45 bases in frame from base 1. CDR1 and CDR2 are drawn from the germline V gene (reference sequence): MNHNY, SVGAGI. V is clipped by 10 bases and J by 5 bases, and the sequence between their germline boundaries is 23 bases long. Each collaborating institution followed its own protocols to collect whole blood in K2EDTA tubes. For TCRbeta analysis, collaborator samples were shipped as frozen whole blood, as isolated PBMCs, or as DNA extracted from either sample type. Concerning this clone itself: No antigen is known for it. No qualities accompany the bases; no much larger clone lies one base away.

The sequence joins TRBV6-6 to TRBJ1-2; a tentative D match to TRBD1 spans 6 bases. The sequenced material came from peripheral blood. This clonotype originated in an older woman with active or convalescent COVID-19. The CDR3 is CATGEWGPDRYGYTF. The DNA reads as follows: TGTGCCACCGGGGAATGGGGTCCGGACAGATATGGCTACACCTTC.